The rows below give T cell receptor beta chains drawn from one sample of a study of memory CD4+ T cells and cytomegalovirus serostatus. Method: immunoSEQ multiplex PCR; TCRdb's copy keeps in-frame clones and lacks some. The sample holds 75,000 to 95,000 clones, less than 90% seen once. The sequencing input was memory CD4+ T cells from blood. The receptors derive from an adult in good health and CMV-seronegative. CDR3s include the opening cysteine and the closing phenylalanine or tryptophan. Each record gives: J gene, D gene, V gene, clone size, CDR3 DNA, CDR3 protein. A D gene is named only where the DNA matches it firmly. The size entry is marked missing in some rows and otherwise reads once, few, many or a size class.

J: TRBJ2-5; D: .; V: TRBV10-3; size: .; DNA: TGTGCCATCAGTGAGGGGTCCTCCAATTCAGGAGGAGAGACCCAGTACTTC; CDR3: CAISEGSSNSGGETQYF
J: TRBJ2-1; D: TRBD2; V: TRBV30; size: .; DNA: TGTGCCTGGAGTCCACTCCGGGGGGGGTACAATGAGCAGTTCTTC; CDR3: CAWSPLRGGYNEQFF
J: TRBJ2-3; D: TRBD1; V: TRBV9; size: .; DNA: TGTGCCAGCAGCCCGGGACAGGGTAACACAGATACGCAGTATTTT; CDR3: CASSPGQGNTDTQYF
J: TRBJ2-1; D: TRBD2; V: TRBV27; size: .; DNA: TGTGCCAGCAGCCCTCTAGCGGGAGGCTACAATGAGCAGTTCTTC; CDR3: CASSPLAGGYNEQFF
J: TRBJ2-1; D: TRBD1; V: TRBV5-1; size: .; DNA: TGCGCCAGCAGCTCTGGGACAGGATTCAATGAGCAGTTCTTC; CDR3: CASSSGTGFNEQFF
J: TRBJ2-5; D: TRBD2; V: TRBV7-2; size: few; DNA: TGTGCCAGCAGCCGGACTAGACAAGAGACCCAGTACTTC; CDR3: CASSRTRQETQYF
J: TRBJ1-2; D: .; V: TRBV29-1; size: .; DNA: TGCAGCGCCAATCTCGGGCTTAACTATGGCTACACCTTC; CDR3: CSANLGLNYGYTF
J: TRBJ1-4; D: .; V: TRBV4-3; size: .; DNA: TGCGCCAGCAGCCAGAGTTTGGTCACTAATGAAAAACTGTTTTTT; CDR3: CASSQSLVTNEKLFF
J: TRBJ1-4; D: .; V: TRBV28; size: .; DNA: TGTGCCAGCAGTTTTCCGGACAGACCAAATGAAAAACTGTTTTTT; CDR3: CASSFPDRPNEKLFF
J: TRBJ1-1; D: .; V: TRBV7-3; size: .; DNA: TGTGCCAGCAGCTCAAGGGGGGGCAGGACTGAAGCTTTCTTT; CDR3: CASSSRGGRTEAFF
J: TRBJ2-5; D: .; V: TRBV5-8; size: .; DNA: TGTGCCAGCAGGGGATCCGCGCAGACCCAGTACTTC; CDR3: CASRGSAQTQYF
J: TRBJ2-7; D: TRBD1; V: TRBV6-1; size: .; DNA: TGTGCCAGCAGTGACCCGGGACAGGGGGCGAACGAGCAGTACTTC; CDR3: CASSDPGQGANEQYF
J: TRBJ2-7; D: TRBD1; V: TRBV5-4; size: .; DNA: TGTGCCAGCAGCTTAACCGGGACAGGGGGCCTTCTTTCCTTC; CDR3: CASSLTGTGGLLSF
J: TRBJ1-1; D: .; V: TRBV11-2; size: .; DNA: TGTGCCAGCAGCTTAGGAAGGGTGGGGGCTGAAGCTTTCTTT; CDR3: CASSLGRVGAEAFF
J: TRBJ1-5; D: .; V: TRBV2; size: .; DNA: TGTGCCAGCAGTTCACGAACTGACATTGGCAATCAGCCCCAGCATTTT; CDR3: CASSSRTDIGNQPQHF
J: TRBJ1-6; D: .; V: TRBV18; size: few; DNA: TGTGCCAGCTCACCGCGAGCAGAAGAGACACCCCTCCACTTT; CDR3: CASSPRAEETPLHF
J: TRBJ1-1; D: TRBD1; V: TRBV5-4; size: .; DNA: TGTGCCAGCAGCCACCCAGGGGGAAGGAACACTGAAGCTTTCTTT; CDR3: CASSHPGGRNTEAFF
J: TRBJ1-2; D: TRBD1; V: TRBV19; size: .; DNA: TGTGCCAGTAGTATAGATCTGACAGGGGGAGGCTACACCTTC; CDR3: CASSIDLTGGGYTF
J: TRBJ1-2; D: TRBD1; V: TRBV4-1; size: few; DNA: TGCGCCAGCAGCCACGGGACAGGGGACTATGGCTACACCTTC; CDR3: CASSHGTGDYGYTF
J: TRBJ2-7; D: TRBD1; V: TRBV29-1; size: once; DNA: TGCAGCGCCGGACAGGGCTCCTACGAGCAGTACTTC; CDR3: CSAGQGSYEQYF
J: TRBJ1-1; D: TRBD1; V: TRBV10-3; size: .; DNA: TGTGCCATCAGGGGGACAGGGGACCGGATGAACACTGAAGCTTTCTTT; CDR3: CAIRGTGDRMNTEAFF
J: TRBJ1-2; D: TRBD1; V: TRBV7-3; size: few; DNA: TGTGCCAGCAGCGCCGGGCAGGGGGGCGGCTACACCTTC; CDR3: CASSAGQGGGYTF
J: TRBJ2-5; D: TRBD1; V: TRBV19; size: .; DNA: TGTGCCAGTAGTAAAGACAGGGGGTTGGAGACCCAGTACTTC; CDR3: CASSKDRGLETQYF
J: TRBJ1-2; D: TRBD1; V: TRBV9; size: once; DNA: TGTGCCAGCAGCATTGGACAGGGACTCATCTATGGCTACACCTTC; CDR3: CASSIGQGLIYGYTF
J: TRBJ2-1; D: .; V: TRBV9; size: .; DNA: TGTGCCAGCAGCGTATTAGTAGACAATGAGCAGTTCTTC; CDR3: CASSVLVDNEQFF
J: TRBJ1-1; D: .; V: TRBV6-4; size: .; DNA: TGTGCCAGCAGTGAAGAGGGAGGATCGGCTGAAGCTTTCTTT; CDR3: CASSEEGGSAEAFF
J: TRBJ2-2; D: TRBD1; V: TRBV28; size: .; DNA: TGTGCCAGCAGTCGGGACAGGAAAATCGGGGAGCTGTTTTTT; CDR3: CASSRDRKIGELFF
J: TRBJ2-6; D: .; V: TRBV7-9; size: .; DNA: TGTGCCAGCAGCCCTGGACAGTCTGGGGCCAACGTCCTGACTTTC; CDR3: CASSPGQSGANVLTF
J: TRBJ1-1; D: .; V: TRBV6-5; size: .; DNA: TGTGCCAGCAGTTACTTCCAGGGTACTGAAGCTTTCTTT; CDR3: CASSYFQGTEAFF
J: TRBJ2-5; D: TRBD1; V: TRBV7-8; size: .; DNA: TGTGCCAGCAGCTTCATTCGACAGGGGAATCGAGAGACCCAGTACTTC; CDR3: CASSFIRQGNRETQYF
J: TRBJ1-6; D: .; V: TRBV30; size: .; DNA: TGTGCCTGGAGTGCAGGTCTGAGCGGTAATTCACCCCTCCACTTT; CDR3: CAWSAGLSGNSPLHF
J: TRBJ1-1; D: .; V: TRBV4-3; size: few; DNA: TGCGCCAGCAGCCAAGGAAAAGGGGGGACTGAAGCTTTCTTT; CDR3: CASSQGKGGTEAFF